These 3 T cell receptor beta chains were all obtained from the same sample, sequenced in a study of T cells in Graves' hyperthyroidism and ophthalmopathy. TCR beta CDR3 region amplification was performed from RNA transcripts. Primed by the HTBI set, a first-round RT-PCR was run on the TCR CDR3. Via MiXCR, TCRdb re-called the multiplex PCR reads, giving one row per CDR3 protein. The repertoire holds 480,000 or so distinct CDR3 sequences, 40% to 50% seen once, with about two fifths in the top ten. The sequenced sample consisted of peripheral blood or thyroid tissue (not recorded which). The receptors stem from an adult woman with Graves' disease, either hyperthyroidism or ophthalmopathy (not recorded which).

The chain joins TRBV7-8 to TRBJ2-5, with 8 nucleotides matching TRBD1. CDR3 length: 13 residues. In germline, CDR1 is SGHVS, CDR2 FQNEAQ. Trimming at V came to 3 bases and at J to 5 bases, leaving 2 bases not matched to a gene. In DNA, the CDR3 is TGTGCCAGCAGCTTTAGACAGGGGGAGACCCAGTACTTC. This gives the protein CASSFRQGETQYF.

This clonotype was detected ten times or more. The chain recombines TRBV7-2 with TRBJ1-5, with 8 bases identical to TRBD1. CDR1 and CDR2 (germline): SGHTA, FQGNSA. The ends lost 4 bases at V and 6 bases at J; junction bases unmatched: 8. The CDR3 is 15 residues long. The CDR3 reads CASSYDRGSGQPQHF. The CDR3 nucleotides are TGTGCCAGCAGCTACGACAGGGGCAGTGGTCAGCCCCAGCATTTT.

This chain uses TRBV20-1 with TRBJ1-5; the D is unclear. The CDR3 covers 13 residues. V lost 0 bases and J 10 bases, leaving 13 bases between the germline ends. Germline V gives CDR1 DFQATT, CDR2 SNEGSKA (reference sequence). In nucleotides, the CDR3 is TGCAGTGCTAGAGAGGTGGTCGCTGGCCCCCAGCATTTT. Protein: CSAREVVAGPQHF.